A single sample is the source of the 8 T cell receptor beta chains below, sequenced in a study of Ad26.COV2.S vaccination and SARS-CoV-2 variants. TCRdb's copy holds only in-frame clones and misses some; the assay was immunoSEQ multiplex PCR. The sample records hundreds of thousands of clones, more than 70% being singletons. Stated treatment: 19 received Ad26.COV2.S at low or high dose, single or two shots; about 5 received placebo; per-sample allocation not given. Samples came from day 63 after the first vaccine or placebo injection. Material: peripheral blood, obtained in a trial of Ad26.COV2.S vaccine versus placebo. The source of these receptors is a person aged 18 to 59 who received the Ad26.COV2.S COVID-19 vaccine or a placebo.

V is TRBV15 and J is TRBJ1-4; 7 bases agree with TRBD1. The CDR3 contains 15 residues. CDR1 is LNHNV, CDR2 YYDKDF, per germline (reference sequence). V lost 0 bases to trimming and J lost 8 bases; unmatched junction nucleotides: 6. CDR3 in amino acids: CATSRERGLGEKLFF. In DNA, the CDR3 is TGTGCCACCAGCAGAGAAAGGGGGCTCGGAGAAAAACTGTTTTTT.

V is TRBV19 and J is TRBJ2-7; 8 positions agree with TRBD1. Germline lookup yields CDR1 LNHDA and CDR2 SQIVND (reference sequence). Trimming removed 4 bases from V and 3 bases from J; junction bases left unmatched: 5. The CDR3 extends over 14 amino acids. The CDR3 spells CASSTGTGYYEQYF. CDR3 DNA sequence: TGTGCCAGTAGTACTGGGACAGGATACTACGAGCAGTACTTC. The full variable domain, its missing parts supplied by reference TRBV19 and TRBJ2-7, is DGGITQSPKYLFRKEGQNVTLSCEQNLNHDAMYWYRQDPGQGLRLIYYSQIVNDFQKGDIAEGYSVSREKKESFPLTVTSAQKNPTAFYLCASSTGTGYYEQYFGPGTRLTVT.

The V gene is TRBV19, the J gene TRBJ1-1; TRBD1 agrees at 10 bases. Germline V gene sequence: CDR1 LNHDA, CDR2 SQIVND (reference sequence). After removal of 7 bases from V and 5 bases from J, the junction contained 4 bases not matched to a gene. The CDR3 totals 13 residues. Here the CDR3 reads CASNDRGLTEAFF. In DNA form, the CDR3 reads TGTGCCAGTAATGACAGGGGGCTAACTGAAGCTTTCTTT.

This clone was observed once. The chain joins TRBV3-1 (or the pseudogene TRBV3-2) to TRBJ2-1, with D perhaps TRBD1 (6 bases). V was shortened by 1 base and J by 4 bases, with 17 bases between the two germline ends. The length of the CDR3 is 17 residues. In germline, CDR1 is LGHDT, CDR2 YNNKEL (reference sequence). CDR3 bases: TGTGCCAGCAGCCAAGGTGCAGGGGCCGGGGATTACAATGAGCAGTTCTTC. The encoded protein is CASSQGAGAGDYNEQFF.

The chain is built from TRBV6-5 and TRBJ1-6; D unclear. Germline assignment: CDR1 MNHEY and CDR2 SVGAGI. CDR3 length: 13 amino acids. The germline V and J ends were trimmed by 6 bases and 0 bases, with 3 bases remaining between them. The CDR3 sequence is CASRSSYNSPLHF. Here the CDR3 DNA reads TGTGCCAGCAGGAGCTCCTATAATTCACCCCTCCACTTT.

The gene calls are TRBV2 and TRBJ2-3, with D uncertain. V was trimmed by 9 bases and J by 8 bases, leaving 18 bases between them. Germline assignment: CDR1 SNHLY and CDR2 FYNNEI. The CDR3 runs to 13 residues. In nucleotides, the CDR3 is TGTGCCAGGACACCGAGTAATGTCCGTACGCAGTATTTT. It encodes CARTPSNVRTQYF.

The rearrangement links TRBV30 to TRBJ1-2; 7 nucleotides agree with TRBD1. V lost 3 bases and J lost 4; bases outside the gene matches: 5. The germline gives CDR1 GTSNPN, CDR2 SVGIG (reference sequence). This CDR3 region has 13 residues. The CDR3 reads CAWRKGQFYGYTF. CDR3 sequence (DNA): TGTGCCTGGAGGAAGGGACAGTTCTATGGCTACACCTTC.

Notes on this clone: Germline and junction disagree at one end, which may indicate a read error. V and J are TRBV7-7 and TRBJ2-5, with a possible D match to TRBD2 (6 bases). The CDR3 is made up of 16 amino acids. The germline gives CDR1 SSHAT, CDR2 FNYEAQ (reference sequence). The CDR3 DNA is TGTGCTAGCAGGGAGCTGACTAGGGGCGGGTCAGAGACCCAGTACTTC. Its translation: CASRELTRGGSETQYF.